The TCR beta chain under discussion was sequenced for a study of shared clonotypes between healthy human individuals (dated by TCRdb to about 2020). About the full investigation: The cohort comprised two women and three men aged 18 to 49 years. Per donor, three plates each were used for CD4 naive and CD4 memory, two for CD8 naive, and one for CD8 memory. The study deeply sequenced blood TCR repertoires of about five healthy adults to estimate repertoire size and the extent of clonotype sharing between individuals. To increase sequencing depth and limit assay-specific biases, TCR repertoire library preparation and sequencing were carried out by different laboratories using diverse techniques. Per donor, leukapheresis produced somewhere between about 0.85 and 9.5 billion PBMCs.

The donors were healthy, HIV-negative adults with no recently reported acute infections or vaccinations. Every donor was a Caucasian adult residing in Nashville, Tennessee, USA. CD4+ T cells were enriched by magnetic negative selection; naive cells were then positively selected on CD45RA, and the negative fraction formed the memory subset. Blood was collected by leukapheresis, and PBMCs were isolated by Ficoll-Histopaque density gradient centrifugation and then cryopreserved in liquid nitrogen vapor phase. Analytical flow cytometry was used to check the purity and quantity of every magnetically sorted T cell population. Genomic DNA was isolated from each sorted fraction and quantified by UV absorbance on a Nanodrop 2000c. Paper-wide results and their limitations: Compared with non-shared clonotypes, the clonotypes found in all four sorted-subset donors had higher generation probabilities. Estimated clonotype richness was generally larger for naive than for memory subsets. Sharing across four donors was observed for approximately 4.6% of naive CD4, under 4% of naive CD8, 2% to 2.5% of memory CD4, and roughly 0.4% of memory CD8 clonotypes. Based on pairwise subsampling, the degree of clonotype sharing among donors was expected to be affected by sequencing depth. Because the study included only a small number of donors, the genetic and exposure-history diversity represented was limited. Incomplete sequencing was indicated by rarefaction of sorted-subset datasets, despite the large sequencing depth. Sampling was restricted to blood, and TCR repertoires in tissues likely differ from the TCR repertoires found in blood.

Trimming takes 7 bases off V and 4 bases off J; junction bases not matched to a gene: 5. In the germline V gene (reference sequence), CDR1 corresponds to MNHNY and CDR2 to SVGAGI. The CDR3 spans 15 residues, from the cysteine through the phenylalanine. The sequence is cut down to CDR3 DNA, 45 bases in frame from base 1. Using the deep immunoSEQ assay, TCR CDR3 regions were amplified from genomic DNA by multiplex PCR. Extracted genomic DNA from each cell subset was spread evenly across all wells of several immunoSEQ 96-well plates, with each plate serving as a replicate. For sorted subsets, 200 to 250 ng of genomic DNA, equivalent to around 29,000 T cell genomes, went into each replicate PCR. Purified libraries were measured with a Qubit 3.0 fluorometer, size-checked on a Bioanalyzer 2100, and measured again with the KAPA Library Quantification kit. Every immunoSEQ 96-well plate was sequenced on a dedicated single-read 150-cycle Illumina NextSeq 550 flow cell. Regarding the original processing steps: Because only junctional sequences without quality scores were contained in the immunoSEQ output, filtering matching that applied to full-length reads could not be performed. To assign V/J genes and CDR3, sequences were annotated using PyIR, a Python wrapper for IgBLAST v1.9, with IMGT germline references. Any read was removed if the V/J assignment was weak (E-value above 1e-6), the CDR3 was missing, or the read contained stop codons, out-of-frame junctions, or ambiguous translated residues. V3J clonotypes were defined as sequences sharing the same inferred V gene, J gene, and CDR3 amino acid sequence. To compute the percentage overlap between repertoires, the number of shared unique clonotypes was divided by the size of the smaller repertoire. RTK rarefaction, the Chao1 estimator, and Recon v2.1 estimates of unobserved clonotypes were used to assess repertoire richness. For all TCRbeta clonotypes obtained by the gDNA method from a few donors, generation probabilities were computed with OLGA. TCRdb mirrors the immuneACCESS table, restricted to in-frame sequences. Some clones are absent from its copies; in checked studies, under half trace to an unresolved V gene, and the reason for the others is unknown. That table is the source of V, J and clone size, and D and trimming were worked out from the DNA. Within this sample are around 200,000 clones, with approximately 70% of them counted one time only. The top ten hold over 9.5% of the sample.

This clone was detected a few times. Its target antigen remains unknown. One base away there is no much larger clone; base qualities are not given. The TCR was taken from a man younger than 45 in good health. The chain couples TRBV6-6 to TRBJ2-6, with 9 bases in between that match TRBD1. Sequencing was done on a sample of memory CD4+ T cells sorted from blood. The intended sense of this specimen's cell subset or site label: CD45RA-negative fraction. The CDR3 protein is CASKGQGVGANVLTF. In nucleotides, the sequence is TGTGCCAGCAAGGGACAGGGTGTCGGGGCCAACGTCCTGACTTTC.